This TCR beta chain was retrieved from a study of T cells after yellow fever vaccination. TCRdb used MiXCR to reprocess the 5' RACE reads, holding one entry per CDR3 protein. The table shows tens of thousands of distinct CDR3 sequences, with approximately 7.5% occurring only once. This clonotype was recorded a few times. CDR3 length: 13 residues. V lost 9 bases and J lost 9, with 18 bases in between. The V gene's germline CDR1 is LNHNV and CDR2 YYDKDF (reference sequence). The sample here was CD8+ T cells sorted from PBMCs, taken on the day of the yellow fever booster vaccination. The V and J genes are TRBV15 and TRBJ1-5; perhaps TRBD1 as D (5 bases). The TCR sequence derives from a man between 25 and 39 years old who received the YFV17D yellow fever vaccine. CDR3 sequence: CATSGQGLTPQHF. CDR3 DNA: TGTGCCACGTCGGGGCAGGGATTGACGCCCCAGCATTTT. Drawing the rest from reference TRBV15 and TRBJ1-5, the complete variable domain is DAMVIQNPRYQVTQFGKPVTLSCSQTLNHNVMYWYQQKSSQAPKLLFHYYDKDFNNEADTPDNFQSRRPNTSFCFLDIRSPGLGDTAMYLCATSGQGLTPQHFGDGTRLSIL.